Listed below are T cell receptor beta chains from one sample, sequenced in a study of untreated major depressive disorder. Sequencing was performed with immunoSEQ multiplex PCR; in TCRdb, only in-frame clones are kept and a portion is missing. The data hold under 30,000 clones, with roughly nine tenths observed a single time. Sample: CD4+ T cells from PBMCs. These receptors were obtained from a woman aged 25-40 years with major depressive disorder. CDR3s include the opening cysteine and the closing phenylalanine or tryptophan. Each record gives: D gene, clone size, V gene, J gene, CDR3 protein, CDR3 DNA. The D gene is left open where the match is weak. Clone size appears in some rows only: once, few, many, or a class for an expanded clone.

d_call: NA
clone_size: NA
v_call: TRBV10-2
j_call: TRBJ2-5
cdr3_aa: CASSETGRDETQYF
cdr3_nt: TGCGCCAGCAGTGAGACGGGAAGGGACGAGACCCAGTACTTC

d_call: TRBD1
clone_size: NA
v_call: TRBV5-1
j_call: TRBJ2-1
cdr3_aa: CASSLLIQGNEQFF
cdr3_nt: TGCGCCAGCAGCTTACTAATACAGGGGAATGAGCAGTTCTTC

d_call: TRBD1
clone_size: NA
v_call: TRBV6-6
j_call: TRBJ1-5
cdr3_aa: CASSKGQGGIQPQHF
cdr3_nt: TGTGCCAGCAGCAAAGGACAGGGTGGGATTCAGCCCCAGCATTTT

d_call: NA
clone_size: NA
v_call: TRBV7-2
j_call: TRBJ1-2
cdr3_aa: CASSSQRTVVGGYTF
cdr3_nt: TGTGCCAGCAGCTCTCAACGGACCGTAGTAGGTGGTTACACCTTC

d_call: TRBD2
clone_size: NA
v_call: TRBV6-5
j_call: TRBJ2-7
cdr3_aa: CASSSTSGSPSYEQYF
cdr3_nt: TGTGCCAGCAGTTCCACTAGCGGGAGCCCCTCCTACGAGCAGTACTTC

d_call: TRBD2
clone_size: NA
v_call: TRBV7-6
j_call: TRBJ2-7
cdr3_aa: CASSLVGGTTRSEQYF
cdr3_nt: TGTGCCAGCAGCTTGGTGGGAGGGACTACACGGTCCGAGCAGTACTTC

d_call: TRBD1
clone_size: NA
v_call: TRBV5-1
j_call: TRBJ2-7
cdr3_aa: CASSLGTGGNYEQYF
cdr3_nt: TGCGCCAGCAGCTTGGGGACAGGGGGAAACTACGAGCAGTACTTC

d_call: NA
clone_size: NA
v_call: TRBV2
j_call: TRBJ2-1
cdr3_aa: CASSAGFEQFF
cdr3_nt: TGTGCCAGCAGTGCTGGGTTTGAGCAGTTCTTC

d_call: NA
clone_size: NA
v_call: TRBV21-1
j_call: TRBJ1-3
cdr3_aa: CASSKVTDSKREGNTIYF
cdr3_nt: TGTGCCAGCAGCAAAGTAACGGACAGCAAGCGAGAAGGAAACACCATATATTTT

d_call: NA
clone_size: NA
v_call: TRBV4-1
j_call: TRBJ1-5
cdr3_aa: CASSQDQSNQPQHF
cdr3_nt: TGCGCCAGCAGCCAAGATCAAAGCAATCAGCCCCAGCATTTT

d_call: NA
clone_size: NA
v_call: TRBV7-2
j_call: TRBJ1-5
cdr3_aa: CASSLAGGTYQPQHF
cdr3_nt: TGTGCCAGCAGCTTAGCAGGAGGAACGTATCAGCCCCAGCATTTT

d_call: NA
clone_size: NA
v_call: TRBV2
j_call: TRBJ1-6
cdr3_aa: CASIWDRRSYNSPLHF
cdr3_nt: TGTGCCAGCATCTGGGACCGACGCTCCTATAATTCACCCCTCCACTTT

d_call: NA
clone_size: NA
v_call: TRBV28
j_call: TRBJ1-5
cdr3_aa: CASSWGGNYQPQHF
cdr3_nt: TGTGCCAGCAGTTGGGGGGGAAACTATCAGCCCCAGCATTTT

d_call: NA
clone_size: NA
v_call: TRBV11-3
j_call: TRBJ2-5
cdr3_aa: CASSLDVRSHQETQYF
cdr3_nt: TGTGCCAGCAGCTTAGATGTCAGATCGCACCAAGAGACCCAGTACTTC

d_call: TRBD1
clone_size: NA
v_call: TRBV5-1
j_call: TRBJ1-1
cdr3_aa: CASSSGQGSFEAFF
cdr3_nt: TGCGCCAGCAGCTCGGGACAGGGATCTTTTGAAGCTTTCTTT

d_call: NA
clone_size: NA
v_call: TRBV5-6
j_call: TRBJ1-1
cdr3_aa: CASSLKGRTEAFF
cdr3_nt: TGTGCCAGCAGCTTGAAGGGGAGAACTGAAGCTTTCTTT

d_call: NA
clone_size: NA
v_call: TRBV5-1
j_call: TRBJ2-4
cdr3_aa: CASSAGGRNKNIQYF
cdr3_nt: TGCGCCAGCAGCGCTGGTGGGAGGAACAAAAACATTCAGTACTTC

d_call: NA
clone_size: NA
v_call: TRBV5-1
j_call: TRBJ2-3
cdr3_aa: CASNSGWGTSTDTQYF
cdr3_nt: TGCGCCAGCAACTCCGGCTGGGGAACTAGCACAGATACGCAGTATTTT

d_call: TRBD2
clone_size: NA
v_call: TRBV11-2
j_call: TRBJ2-7
cdr3_aa: CASSPGLVNEQYF
cdr3_nt: TGTGCCAGCAGCCCTGGACTAGTAAACGAGCAGTACTTC

d_call: TRBD2
clone_size: NA
v_call: TRBV7-9
j_call: TRBJ2-5
cdr3_aa: CASSRPTSGAETQYF
cdr3_nt: TGTGCCAGCAGCCGGCCGACTAGCGGGGCAGAGACCCAGTACTTC

d_call: TRBD1
clone_size: NA
v_call: TRBV10-3
j_call: TRBJ2-2
cdr3_aa: CAMGQGANTGELFF
cdr3_nt: TGTGCCATGGGACAGGGGGCGAACACCGGGGAGCTGTTTTTT

d_call: NA
clone_size: NA
v_call: TRBV5-4
j_call: TRBJ1-1
cdr3_aa: CASNLQGMNTEAFF
cdr3_nt: TGTGCCAGCAACTTACAAGGCATGAACACTGAAGCTTTCTTT

d_call: TRBD2
clone_size: few
v_call: TRBV7-3
j_call: TRBJ2-1
cdr3_aa: CASSLGRREYNEQFF
cdr3_nt: TGTGCCAGCAGCTTAGGTCGGCGGGAGTACAATGAGCAGTTCTTC

d_call: TRBD2
clone_size: NA
v_call: TRBV29-1
j_call: TRBJ2-5
cdr3_aa: CSVPSGSQETQYF
cdr3_nt: TGCAGCGTCCCCAGCGGGAGCCAAGAGACCCAGTACTTC

d_call: TRBD1
clone_size: NA
v_call: TRBV5-6
j_call: TRBJ2-6
cdr3_aa: CASSKRTGAGANVLTF
cdr3_nt: TGTGCCAGCAGCAAGAGGACAGGGGCTGGGGCCAACGTCCTGACTTTC

d_call: NA
clone_size: once
v_call: TRBV5-4
j_call: TRBJ2-6
cdr3_aa: CASSDRSGANVLTF
cdr3_nt: TGTGCCAGCAGCGATCGGTCTGGGGCCAACGTCCTGACTTTC

d_call: NA
clone_size: NA
v_call: TRBV14
j_call: TRBJ2-7
cdr3_aa: CASSQGVLQQYF
cdr3_nt: TGTGCCAGCAGCCAGGGGGTCCTTCAGCAGTACTTC

d_call: TRBD2
clone_size: NA
v_call: TRBV19
j_call: TRBJ2-2
cdr3_aa: CASTPGLADTGELFF
cdr3_nt: TGTGCCAGTACTCCGGGACTAGCCGACACCGGGGAGCTGTTTTTT

d_call: TRBD2
clone_size: NA
v_call: TRBV6-1
j_call: TRBJ2-7
cdr3_aa: CASNNGLADSYEQYF
cdr3_nt: TGTGCCAGCAATAACGGACTAGCGGATTCCTACGAGCAGTACTTC

d_call: NA
clone_size: NA
v_call: TRBV6-1
j_call: TRBJ1-3
cdr3_aa: CASSEAGVRENTIYF
cdr3_nt: TGTGCCAGCAGTGAAGCAGGGGTCAGAGAAAACACCATATATTTT

d_call: TRBD2
clone_size: few
v_call: TRBV15
j_call: TRBJ2-1
cdr3_aa: CATSPGLGEGSYNEQFF
cdr3_nt: TGTGCCACCAGCCCAGGGCTAGGGGAGGGTTCCTACAATGAGCAGTTCTTC

d_call: TRBD1
clone_size: NA
v_call: TRBV29-1
j_call: TRBJ2-2
cdr3_aa: CSGKQGSANTGELFF
cdr3_nt: TGCAGCGGCAAACAGGGGTCTGCGAACACCGGGGAGCTGTTTTTT

d_call: NA
clone_size: NA
v_call: TRBV5-6
j_call: TRBJ1-5
cdr3_aa: CASSLWQYSDQPQHF
cdr3_nt: TGTGCCAGCAGCTTGTGGCAGTATAGCGATCAGCCCCAGCATTTT

d_call: NA
clone_size: NA
v_call: TRBV4-3
j_call: TRBJ2-6
cdr3_aa: CASSQDFSSGANVLTF
cdr3_nt: TGCGCCAGCAGCCAAGATTTTAGCTCTGGGGCCAACGTCCTGACTTTC

d_call: TRBD1
clone_size: NA
v_call: TRBV4-3
j_call: TRBJ2-7
cdr3_aa: CASSQDRGQASYEQYF
cdr3_nt: TGCGCCAGCAGCCAAGATAGGGGACAGGCCTCCTACGAGCAGTACTTC

d_call: TRBD2
clone_size: few
v_call: TRBV2
j_call: TRBJ2-1
cdr3_aa: CASSEAGTRLSEQFF
cdr3_nt: TGTGCCAGCAGTGAAGCGGGGACTAGGTTAAGTGAGCAGTTCTTC

d_call: NA
clone_size: once
v_call: TRBV18
j_call: TRBJ1-6
cdr3_aa: CASSPGVDSPLHF
cdr3_nt: TGTGCCAGCTCACCAGGGGTTGATTCACCCCTCCACTTT

d_call: NA
clone_size: NA
v_call: TRBV7-2
j_call: TRBJ1-1
cdr3_aa: CASSAGRNTEAFF
cdr3_nt: TGTGCCAGCAGCGCCGGGAGGAACACTGAAGCTTTCTTT

d_call: NA
clone_size: NA
v_call: TRBV27
j_call: TRBJ2-3
cdr3_aa: CASARTVGSQYF
cdr3_nt: TGTGCCAGCGCCCGGACGGTCGGTTCCCAGTATTTT

d_call: NA
clone_size: NA
v_call: TRBV10-3
j_call: TRBJ1-1
cdr3_aa: CAISESRGGTGAFF
cdr3_nt: TGTGCCATCAGTGAGTCCCGGGGGGGGACGGGGGCTTTCTTT

d_call: NA
clone_size: NA
v_call: TRBV27
j_call: TRBJ2-3
cdr3_aa: CASSLRGYTQYF
cdr3_nt: TGTGCCAGCAGTTTACGGGGATATACGCAGTATTTT

d_call: TRBD2
clone_size: NA
v_call: TRBV4-1
j_call: TRBJ2-7
cdr3_aa: CASSRGLAGVGEQYF
cdr3_nt: TGCGCCAGCAGCCGCGGACTAGCGGGAGTGGGGGAGCAGTACTTC

d_call: NA
clone_size: NA
v_call: TRBV19
j_call: TRBJ1-2
cdr3_aa: CASSIELNYGYTF
cdr3_nt: TGTGCCAGTAGTATCGAACTCAACTATGGCTACACCTTC